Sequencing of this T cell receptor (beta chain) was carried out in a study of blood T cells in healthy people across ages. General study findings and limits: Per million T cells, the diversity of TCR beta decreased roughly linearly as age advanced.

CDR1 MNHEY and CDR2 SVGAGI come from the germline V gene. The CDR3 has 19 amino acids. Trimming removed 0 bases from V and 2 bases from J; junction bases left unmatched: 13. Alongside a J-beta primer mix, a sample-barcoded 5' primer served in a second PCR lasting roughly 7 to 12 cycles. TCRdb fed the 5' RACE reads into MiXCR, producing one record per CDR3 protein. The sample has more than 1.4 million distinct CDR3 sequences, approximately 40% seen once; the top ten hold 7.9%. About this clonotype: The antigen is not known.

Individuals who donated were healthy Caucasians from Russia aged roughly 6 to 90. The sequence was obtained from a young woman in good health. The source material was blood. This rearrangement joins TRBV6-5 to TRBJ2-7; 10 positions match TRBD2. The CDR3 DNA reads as TGTGCCAGCAGTTACTCGTGGCGGATACTAGCGGGACAGCCCTACGAGCAGTACTTC. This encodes CASSYSWRILAGQPYEQYF.